The text below deals with one T cell receptor beta chain. Antigen unknown. The donors were in the roughly 130-subject validation cohort, distinct from the approximately 730-subject first cohort. CDR1 is MNHNS and CDR2 is SASEGT in the germline V gene. CDR3 size: 17 residues. V was pared by 2 bases and J by 0 bases, with 14 bases between. The data belong to a study of cytomegalovirus exposure and HLA in healthy donors. Overall study results and limits: The study listed approximately 160 cytomegalovirus-associated TCR beta chains.

Repertoires were generated with immunoSEQ multiplex PCR, while TCRdb's copy carries only in-frame clones and drops some. The profile shows 100,000 to 150,000 clones, roughly 95% of them singletons. V is TRBV6-1 and J is TRBJ1-3, with D possibly matching TRBD1 (5 bases). The TCR comes from a young man in good health and CMV-seronegative. The sequenced sample was PBMCs. CDR3 protein: CASSENLGGTSGNTIYF. The CDR3 region has the DNA TGTGCCAGCAGTGAAAATCTGGGGGGAACCTCTGGAAACACCATATATTTT.